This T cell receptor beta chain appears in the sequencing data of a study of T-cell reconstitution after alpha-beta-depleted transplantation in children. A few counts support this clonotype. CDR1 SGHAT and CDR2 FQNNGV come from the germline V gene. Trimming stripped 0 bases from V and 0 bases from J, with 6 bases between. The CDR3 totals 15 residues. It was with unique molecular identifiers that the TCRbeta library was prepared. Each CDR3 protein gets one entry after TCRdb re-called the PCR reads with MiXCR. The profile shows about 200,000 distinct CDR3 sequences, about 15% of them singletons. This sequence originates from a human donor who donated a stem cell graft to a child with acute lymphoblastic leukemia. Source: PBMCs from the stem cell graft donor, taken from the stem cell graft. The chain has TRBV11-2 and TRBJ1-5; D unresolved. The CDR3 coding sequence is TGTGCCAGCAGCTTAGATATCTTTAGCAATCAGCCCCAGCATTTT. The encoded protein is CASSLDIFSNQPQHF. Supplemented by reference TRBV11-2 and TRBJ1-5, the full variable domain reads EAGVAQSPRYKIIEKRQSVAFWCNPISGHATLYWYQQILGQGPKLLIQFQNNGVVDDSQLPKDRFSAERLKGVDSTLKIQPAKLEDSAVYLCASSLDIFSNQPQHFGDGTRLSIL.